This TCR beta chain came from a study of control samples from healthy donors and cancer patients. Only in-frame clones appear in the TCRdb table, and some are missing; sequencing was by immunoSEQ multiplex PCR. The sample lists roughly 63,000 clones; around 89% were seen once. The length of the CDR3 is 11 residues. Germline V CDR1 and CDR2: DFQATT, SNEGSKA (reference sequence). V was cut by 2 bases and J by 7 bases, with 8 bases left in between. The receptor was derived from a man between 60 and 70 years old with colorectal cancer. The sample comprised PBMCs. This chain links TRBV20-1 with TRBJ1-1; no reliable D call. CDR3 DNA: TGCAGTGCTAGACGGCGGAATGAAGCTTTCTTT. It is translated as CSARRRNEAFF.